One sample yielded the 20 T cell receptor beta chains listed below, sequenced in a study of CD8 T cells in Susac syndrome. Random hexamers were used to reverse transcribe an amount of roughly 0.45 to 1 ug RNA. In TCRdb, the immunoSEQ multiplex PCR reads were re-called with MiXCR into one record per CDR3 protein. Of roughly 100,000 distinct CDR3 sequences detected, roughly 95% appear once; the ten largest clones hold approximately 0.41%. Material for sequencing was CD8+ T cells from PBMCs. The receptor source for this set is a human donor with Susac syndrome.

V usage is TRBV5-1 and J usage is TRBJ2-7; 11 nucleotides match TRBD1. In germline, CDR1 is SGHRS, CDR2 YFSETQ. The CDR3 is 16 residues long. With 2 bases clipped from V and 1 base from J, the junction kept 5 bases outside the gene matches. This CDR3 is CASSLQGDRGSYEQYF. DNA for the CDR3: TGCGCCAGCAGCTTACAAGGGGACAGGGGGTCCTACGAGCAGTACTTC.

As DNA, the CDR3 is TGTGCCAGCACCCCTTGGGGACTAGCAGCAGATACGCAGTATTTT. Protein product: CASTPWGLAADTQYF. The rearrangement joins TRBV27 to TRBJ2-3; 9 nucleotides agree with TRBD2. The CDR3 covers 15 residues. The junction had 9 bases not matched to a gene; V was cut back by 7 bases and J by 4 bases. Germline V gene sequence: CDR1 MNHEY, CDR2 SMNVEV (reference sequence).

This clonotype was counted a few times. The V call is TRBV15, the J call TRBJ2-1; tentative D call: TRBD2 (5 bases). CDR3 length equals 13 residues. Germline V CDR1 and CDR2: LNHNV, YYDKDF (reference sequence). Trimming left V 0 bases short and J 6 bases short, with 6 bases between. The CDR3 DNA sequence: TGTGCCACCAGCAGAGATCGGGGCAATGAGCAGTTCTTC. Translated, it gives CATSRDRGNEQFF.

This clonotype was seen once. The chain joins TRBV5-6 to TRBJ2-7, with TRBD1 matching 8 bases. J was trimmed by 0 bases and V by 4 bases; bases with no gene match: 9. The CDR3 sequence is 16 residues long. Germline CDR1 and CDR2: SGHDT and YYEEEE. CDR3 nucleotides: TGTGCCAGCAGCCCCACCGGACAGGGCCACTCCTACGAGCAGTACTTC. This codes for CASSPTGQGHSYEQYF.

V is TRBV5-1 and J is TRBJ2-7; either TRBD1 or TRBD2 may supply D (5 bases each). V lost 0 bases, J lost 0 bases, and 7 bases lay in between. The length of the CDR3 is 14 residues. The germline CDR1 and CDR2 sequences are SGHRS and YFSETQ. In DNA form, the CDR3 reads TGCGCCAGCAGCTTGGTGGGGGACTCCTACGAGCAGTACTTC. Encoded protein: CASSLVGDSYEQYF.

The chain couples TRBV18 to TRBJ2-7; the match to TRBD1 covers 10 bases. The CDR3 has 17 residues. Germline-derived CDR1 and CDR2 are KGHSH and LQKENI. The junction had 16 bases not matched to a gene; V was cut back by 4 bases and J by 7 bases. Here the CDR3 DNA reads TGTGCCAGCTCACAAGTCACCGGGACAGGGGACCTGTGGGAGCAGTACTTC. It encodes CASSQVTGTGDLWEQYF.

The chain links TRBV9 to TRBJ2-3, with TRBD2 matching 9 bases. V lost 3 bases, J lost 2 bases, and 7 bases stayed unmatched. Germline lookup yields CDR1 SGDLS and CDR2 YYNGEE. There are 16 residues in the CDR3. The CDR3 loop reads CASSESGGRSTDTQYF. The CDR3 DNA reads TGTGCCAGCAGCGAAAGCGGGGGGCGATCCACAGATACGCAGTATTTT.

This chain uses TRBV9 with TRBJ2-6, with D perhaps TRBD1 (5 bases). Trimming left V 0 bases short and J 1 base short, with 5 bases between. Looked up from germline, CDR1 is SGDLS and CDR2 is YYNGEE. The CDR3 loop spans 15 amino acids. For the CDR3, the DNA is TGTGCCAGCAGCGTAGAGGGGTCTGGGGCCAACGTCCTGACTTTC. This codes for CASSVEGSGANVLTF.

The chain has TRBV27 and TRBJ2-2; the match to TRBD2 covers 7 bases. This CDR3 has 13 amino acids. V dropped 4 bases and J dropped 5; count of bases not matched to a gene: 1. Germline CDR1 reads MNHEY; CDR2 reads SMNVEV (reference sequence). This CDR3 is CASSWTRTGELFF. The CDR3 DNA follows: TGTGCCAGCAGTTGGACTAGAACCGGGGAGCTGTTTTTT.

This chain connects TRBV3-1 to TRBJ2-7, with TRBD2 as a possible D gene (5 bases). V was trimmed by 3 bases and J by 3 bases, leaving 9 bases between them. The CDR3 extends over 13 amino acids. Germline V gene sequence: CDR1 LGHDT, CDR2 YNNKEL (reference sequence). The CDR3 bases are TGTGCCAGCAGCCATCAACTAGTCTACGAGCAGTACTTC. Translating gives CASSHQLVYEQYF.

J is TRBJ2-5 and V is TRBV13, with D unresolved. Germline lookup yields CDR1 PRHDT and CDR2 FYEKMQ (reference sequence). This CDR3 comprises 14 residues. Deletions cut 5 bases from V and 3 bases from J, with 13 bases between. In DNA, the CDR3 is TGTGCCAGCAGCCAGACGACAAGCGAAGAGACCCAGTACTTC. It yields the protein CASSQTTSEETQYF.

The V and J genes are TRBV19 and TRBJ2-2; the D is unclear. This CDR3 contains 13 residues. Trimming left V 11 bases short and J 0 bases short, with 10 bases between. Germline V lookup: CDR1 LNHDA, CDR2 SQIVND (reference sequence). The CDR3 DNA reads TGTGCCCTCGCGGACGCGAACACCGGGGAGCTGTTTTTT. Translation gives CALADANTGELFF. The entire variable domain, with the rest obtained from reference TRBV19 and TRBJ2-2, is as follows: DGGITQSPKYLFRKEGQNVTLSCEQNLNHDAMYWYRQDPGQGLRLIYYSQIVNDFQKGDIAEGYSVSREKKESFPLTVTSAQKNPTAFYLCALADANTGELFFGEGSRLTVL.

The CDR3 reads CATSDTGKAQYF. The CDR3 DNA is TGTGCCACCAGTGATACAGGGAAGGCCCAGTACTTC. The chain joins TRBV24-1 to TRBJ2-5; possible D gene TRBD1, 6 bases. The germline V gene encodes CDR1 KGHDR and CDR2 SFDVKD. The germline V and J ends were trimmed by 3 bases and 9 bases, with 10 bases remaining between them. This CDR3 has 12 residues.

The J gene is TRBJ1-2, the V gene TRBV11-2; D is ambiguous. Trimming took 6 bases from V and 3 from J, leaving 11 bases between them. Germline loops: CDR1 SGHAT, CDR2 FQNNGV. CDR3 length: 13 amino acids. The CDR3, as DNA: TGTGCCAGCAGTACGGTGGAGGACTATGGCTACACCTTC. It specifies CASSTVEDYGYTF.

V usage is TRBV5-1 and J usage is TRBJ1-1; D not resolved. The germline V gene encodes CDR1 SGHRS and CDR2 YFSETQ. Trimming pared 3 bases from V and 11 bases from J, leaving 11 bases between. This CDR3 has 11 amino acids. The CDR3 reads CASSSGERAFF. CDR3 in DNA: TGCGCCAGCAGCTCCGGGGAAAGGGCTTTCTTT.

V and J are TRBV20-1 and TRBJ1-1; D not resolved. Deletions cut 2 bases from V and 2 bases from J, with 6 bases between. Germline V gives CDR1 DFQATT, CDR2 SNEGSKA (reference sequence). The length of the CDR3 is 12 residues. The CDR3 DNA reads TGCAGTGCTAGAAGACGCAACACTGAAGCTTTCTTT. Translated: CSARRRNTEAFF.

J is TRBJ2-7 and V is TRBV9, with D perhaps given as TRBD1 or TRBD2 (5 bases each). The CDR3 is 15 amino acids. Germline loops: CDR1 SGDLS, CDR2 YYNGEE. V lost 2 bases and J 5 bases, leaving 17 bases between the germline ends. The CDR3 DNA is TGTGCCAGCAGCGTCGGTTCTGGGACCGGTGACGAGCAGTACTTC. Translation: CASSVGSGTGDEQYF.

The chain employs TRBV20-1 and TRBJ2-1; 7 bases are a match to TRBD1. Unmatched junction bases numbered 11, after V lost 6 bases and J lost 6 bases. CDR3 length: 14 residues. Germline lookup yields CDR1 DFQATT and CDR2 SNEGSKA (reference sequence). The CDR3 here is CSATRQDRPNEQFF. As DNA, the CDR3 is TGCAGTGCCACCCGGCAGGACAGGCCCAATGAGCAGTTCTTC.

The chain recombines TRBV6-1 with TRBJ2-7; 9 bases agree with TRBD1. J lost 3 bases, V lost 5 bases, and 5 bases had no gene match. CDR1 and CDR2 from the germline V gene are MNHNS and SASEGT. The CDR3 loop spans 14 amino acids. This CDR3 is CASSFPGQGYEQYF. In DNA form, the CDR3 reads TGTGCCAGCAGTTTTCCGGGACAGGGCTACGAGCAGTACTTC.

The chain carries TRBV6-6 and TRBJ1-1, with D tentatively TRBD1 (5 bases). V was pared by 7 bases and J by 8 bases, with 11 bases between. Germline assignment: CDR1 MNHNY and CDR2 SVGAGI (reference sequence). This CDR3 is built from 11 residues. CDR3 residues: CASNPGGEAFF. For the CDR3, the DNA is TGTGCCAGCAACCCGGGGGGAGAAGCTTTCTTT.